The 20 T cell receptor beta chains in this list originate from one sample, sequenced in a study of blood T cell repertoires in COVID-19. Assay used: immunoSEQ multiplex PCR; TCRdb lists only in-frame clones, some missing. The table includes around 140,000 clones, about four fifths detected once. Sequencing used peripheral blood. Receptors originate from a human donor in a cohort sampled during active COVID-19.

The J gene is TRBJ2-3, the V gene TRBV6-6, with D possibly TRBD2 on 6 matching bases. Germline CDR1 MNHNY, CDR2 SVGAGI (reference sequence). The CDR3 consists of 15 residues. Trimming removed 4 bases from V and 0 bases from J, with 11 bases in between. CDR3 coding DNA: TGTGCCAGCAGTTCCCGAGCGGGCAGCACAGATACGCAGTATTTT. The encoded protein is CASSSRAGSTDTQYF.

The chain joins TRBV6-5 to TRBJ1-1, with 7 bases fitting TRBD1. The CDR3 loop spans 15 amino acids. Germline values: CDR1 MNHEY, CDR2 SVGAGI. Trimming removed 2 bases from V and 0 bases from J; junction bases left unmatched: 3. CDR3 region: CASSYAGTVNTEAFF. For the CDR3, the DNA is TGTGCCAGCAGTTACGCGGGGACAGTGAACACTGAAGCTTTCTTT.

CDR3 loop: CATSDRHTLKAFF. The CDR3 nucleotides read TGTGCCACCAGTGATCGACATACCCTGAAAGCTTTCTTT. The genes are TRBV24-1 and TRBJ1-1, with no clear D. CDR3 length: 13 residues. The V gene lost 3 bases and the J gene lost 9 bases, with 13 bases spanning the gap. Germline CDR1 reads KGHDR; CDR2 reads SFDVKD.

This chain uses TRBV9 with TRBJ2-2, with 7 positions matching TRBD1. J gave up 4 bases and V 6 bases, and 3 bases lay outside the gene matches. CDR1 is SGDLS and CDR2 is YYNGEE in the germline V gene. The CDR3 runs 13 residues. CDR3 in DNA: TGTGCCAGCACCAGGGACAGCACCGGGGAGCTGTTTTTT. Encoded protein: CASTRDSTGELFF.

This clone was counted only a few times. CDR3 residues: CASSPPAGAIGELFF. DNA for the CDR3: TGTGCCAGCAGCCCCCCGGCGGGAGCTATCGGGGAGCTGTTTTTT. The chain joins TRBV7-9 to TRBJ2-2, with 7 positions matching TRBD2. The trim removed 5 bases at V and 7 bases at J, leaving 10 bases unmatched. The CDR3 loop spans 15 amino acids. The germline gives CDR1 SEHNR, CDR2 FQNEAQ (reference sequence). The full variable domain, completed using reference TRBV7-9 and TRBJ2-2, is DTGVSQNPRHKITKRGQNVTFRCDPISEHNRLYWYRQTLGQGPEFLTYFQNEAQLEKSRLLSDRFSAERPKGSFSTLEIQRTEQGDSAMYLCASSPPAGAIGELFFGEGSRLTVL.

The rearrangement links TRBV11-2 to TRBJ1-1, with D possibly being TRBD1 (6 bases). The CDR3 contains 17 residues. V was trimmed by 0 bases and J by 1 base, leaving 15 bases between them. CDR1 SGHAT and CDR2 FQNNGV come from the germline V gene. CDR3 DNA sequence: TGTGCCAGCAGCTTAGACCATCCAGGGGTTGGGAACACTGAAGCTTTCTTT. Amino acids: CASSLDHPGVGNTEAFF.

CDR3 nucleotides: TGTGCCAGCTCACCCACCGACAGGGGGGTGACAGATACGCAGTATTTT. Encoded protein: CASSPTDRGVTDTQYF. J is TRBJ2-3 and V is TRBV18, with 9 bases aligning to TRBD1. After removal of 3 bases from V and 3 bases from J, the junction contained 7 bases not matched to a gene. The germline V gene has CDR1 KGHSH and CDR2 LQKENI. CDR3 length: 16 amino acids.

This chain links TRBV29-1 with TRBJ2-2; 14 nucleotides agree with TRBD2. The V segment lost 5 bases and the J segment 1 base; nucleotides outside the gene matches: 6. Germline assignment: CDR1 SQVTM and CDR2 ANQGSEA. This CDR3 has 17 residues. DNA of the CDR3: TGCAGCGTTTTCGGGACTAGCGGGAGTTTGAACACCGGGGAGCTGTTTTTT. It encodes CSVFGTSGSLNTGELFF.

The CDR3 reads CASSKLAGASYEQYF. The CDR3, as DNA: TGTGCCAGCAGTAAACTAGCGGGAGCGTCCTACGAGCAGTACTTC. J is TRBJ2-7 and V is TRBV6-5; TRBD2 matches 11 bases. The trim removed 5 bases at V and 1 base at J, leaving 4 bases unmatched. The CDR3 is made up of 15 amino acids. Germline lookup yields CDR1 MNHEY and CDR2 SVGAGI.

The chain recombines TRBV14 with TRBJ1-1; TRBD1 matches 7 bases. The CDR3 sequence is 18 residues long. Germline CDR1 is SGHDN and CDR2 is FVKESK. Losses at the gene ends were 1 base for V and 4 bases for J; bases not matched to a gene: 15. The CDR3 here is CASSQALGQEGGGTEAFF. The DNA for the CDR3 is TGTGCCAGCAGCCAAGCCCTCGGACAGGAGGGGGGTGGCACTGAAGCTTTCTTT.

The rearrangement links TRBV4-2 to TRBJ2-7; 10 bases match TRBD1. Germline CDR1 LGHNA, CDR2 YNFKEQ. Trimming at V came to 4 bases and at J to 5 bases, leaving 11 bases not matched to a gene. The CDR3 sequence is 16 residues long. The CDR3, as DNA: TGTGCCAGCAGCCCATCCTCTGGGACAGGGGACCACGAGCAGTACTTC. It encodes CASSPSSGTGDHEQYF.

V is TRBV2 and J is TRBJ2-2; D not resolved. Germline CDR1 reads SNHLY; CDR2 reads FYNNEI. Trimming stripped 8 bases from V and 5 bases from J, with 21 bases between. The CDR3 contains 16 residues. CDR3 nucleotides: TGTGCCAGCTGCCCTCATCTACAAAGACAAACCGGGGAGCTGTTTTTT. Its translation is CASCPHLQRQTGELFF.

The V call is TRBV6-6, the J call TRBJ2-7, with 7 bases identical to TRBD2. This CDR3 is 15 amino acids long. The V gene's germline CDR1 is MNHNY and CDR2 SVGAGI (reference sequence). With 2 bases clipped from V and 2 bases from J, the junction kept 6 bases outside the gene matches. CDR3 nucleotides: TGTGCCAGCAGTTACGTGGGCGGGAGCGCCTACGAGCAGTACTTC. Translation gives CASSYVGGSAYEQYF.

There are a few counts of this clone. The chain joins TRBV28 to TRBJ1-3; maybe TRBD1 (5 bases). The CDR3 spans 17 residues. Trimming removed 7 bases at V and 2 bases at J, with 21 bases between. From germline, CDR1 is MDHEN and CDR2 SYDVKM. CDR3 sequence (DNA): TGTGCCAGCACCTCCATCCGGACGGGGGTCCCTGGAAACACCATATATTTT. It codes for CASTSIRTGVPGNTIYF.

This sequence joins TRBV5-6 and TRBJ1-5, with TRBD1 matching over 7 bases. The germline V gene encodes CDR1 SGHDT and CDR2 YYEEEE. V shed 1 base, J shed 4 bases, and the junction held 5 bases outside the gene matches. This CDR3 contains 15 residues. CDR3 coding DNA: TGTGCCAGCAGCTTGAGACAGGGCGGGAATCAGCCCCAGCATTTT. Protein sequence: CASSLRQGGNQPQHF.

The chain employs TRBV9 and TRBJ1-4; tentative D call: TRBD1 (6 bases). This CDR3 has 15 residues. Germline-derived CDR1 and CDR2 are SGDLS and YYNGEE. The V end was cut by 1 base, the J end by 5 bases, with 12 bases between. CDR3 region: CASSVLQGKNEKLFF. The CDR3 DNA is TGTGCCAGCAGCGTACTGCAGGGGAAAAATGAAAAACTGTTTTTT.

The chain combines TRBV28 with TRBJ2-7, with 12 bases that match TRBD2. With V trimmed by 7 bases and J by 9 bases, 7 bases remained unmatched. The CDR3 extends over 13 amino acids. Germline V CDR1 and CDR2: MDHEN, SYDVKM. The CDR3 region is CASKTSGRTWQYF. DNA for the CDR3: TGTGCCAGCAAGACTAGCGGGAGAACGTGGCAGTACTTC.

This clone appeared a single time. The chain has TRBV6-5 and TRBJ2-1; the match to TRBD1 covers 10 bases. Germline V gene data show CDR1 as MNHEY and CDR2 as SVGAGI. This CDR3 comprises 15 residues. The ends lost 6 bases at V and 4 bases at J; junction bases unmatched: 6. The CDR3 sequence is CASRRDRGTYNEQFF. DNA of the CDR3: TGTGCCAGCAGACGGGACAGGGGTACGTACAATGAGCAGTTCTTC.

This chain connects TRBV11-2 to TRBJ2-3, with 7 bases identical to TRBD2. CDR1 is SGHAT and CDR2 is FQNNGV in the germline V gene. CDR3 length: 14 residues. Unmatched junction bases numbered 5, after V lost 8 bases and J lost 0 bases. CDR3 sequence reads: CASGVSGSTDTQYF. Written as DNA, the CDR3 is TGTGCCAGCGGGGTTAGCGGGAGCACAGATACGCAGTATTTT.

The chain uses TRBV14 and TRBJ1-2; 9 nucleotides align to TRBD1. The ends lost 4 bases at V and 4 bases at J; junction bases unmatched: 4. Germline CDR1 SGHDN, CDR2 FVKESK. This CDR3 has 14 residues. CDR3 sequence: CASSRRTGAYGYTF. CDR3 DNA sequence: TGTGCCAGCAGCCGGCGGACAGGGGCCTATGGCTACACCTTC.